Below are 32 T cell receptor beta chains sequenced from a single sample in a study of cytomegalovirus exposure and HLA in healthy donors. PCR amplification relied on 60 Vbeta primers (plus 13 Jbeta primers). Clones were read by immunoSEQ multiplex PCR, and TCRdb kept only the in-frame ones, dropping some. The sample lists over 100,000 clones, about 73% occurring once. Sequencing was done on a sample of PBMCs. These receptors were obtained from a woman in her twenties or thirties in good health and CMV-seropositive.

The CDR3 sequence: CSVAFSGGAITDTQYF. CDR3 sequence (DNA): TGCAGCGTTGCCTTTAGCGGGGGGGCGATCACAGATACGCAGTATTTT. This chain links TRBV29-1 with TRBJ2-3, with TRBD2 matching 11 bases. Looked up from germline, CDR1 is SQVTM and CDR2 is ANQGSEA. The CDR3 length is 16 residues. V lost 4 bases and J lost 2; bases outside the gene matches: 8.

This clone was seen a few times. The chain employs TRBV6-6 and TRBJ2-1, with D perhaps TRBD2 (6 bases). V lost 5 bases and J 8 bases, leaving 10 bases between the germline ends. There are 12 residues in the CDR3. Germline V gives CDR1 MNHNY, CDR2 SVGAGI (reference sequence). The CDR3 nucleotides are TGTGCCAGCAGTCGGGGGAACGATGAGCAGTTCTTC. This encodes CASSRGNDEQFF.

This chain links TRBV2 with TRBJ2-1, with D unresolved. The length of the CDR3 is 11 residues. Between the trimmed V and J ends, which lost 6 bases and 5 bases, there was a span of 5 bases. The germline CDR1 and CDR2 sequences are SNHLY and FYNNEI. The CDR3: CASRQNNEQFF. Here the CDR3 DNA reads TGTGCCAGCAGACAAAACAATGAGCAGTTCTTC. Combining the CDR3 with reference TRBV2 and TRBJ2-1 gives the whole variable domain EPEVTQTPSHQVTQMGQEVILRCVPISNHLYFYWYRQILGQKVEFLVSFYNNEISEKSEIFDDQFSVERPDGSNFTLKIRSTKLEDSAMYFCASRQNNEQFFGPGTRLTVL.

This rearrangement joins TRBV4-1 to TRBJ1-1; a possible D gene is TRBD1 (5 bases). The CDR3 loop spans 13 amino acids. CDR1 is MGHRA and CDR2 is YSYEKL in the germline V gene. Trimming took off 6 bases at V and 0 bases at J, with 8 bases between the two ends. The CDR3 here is CASRQAMNTEAFF. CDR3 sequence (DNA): TGCGCCAGCAGACAGGCGATGAACACTGAAGCTTTCTTT.

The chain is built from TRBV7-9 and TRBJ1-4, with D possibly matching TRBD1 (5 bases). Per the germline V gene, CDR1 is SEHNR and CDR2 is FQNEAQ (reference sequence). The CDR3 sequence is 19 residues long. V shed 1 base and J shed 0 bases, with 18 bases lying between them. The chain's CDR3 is CASSLDELGGIATNEKLFF. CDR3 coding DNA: TGTGCCAGCAGCTTAGATGAACTGGGGGGAATTGCAACTAATGAAAAACTGTTTTTT.

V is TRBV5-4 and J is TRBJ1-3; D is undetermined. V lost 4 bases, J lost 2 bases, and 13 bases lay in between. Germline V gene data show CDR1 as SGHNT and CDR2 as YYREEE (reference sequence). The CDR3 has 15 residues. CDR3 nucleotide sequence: TGTGCCAGCAGCCCTGGTGGGCAAGCTGGAAACACCATATATTTT. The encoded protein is CASSPGGQAGNTIYF. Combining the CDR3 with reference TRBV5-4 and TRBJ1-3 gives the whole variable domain ETGVTQSPTHLIKTRGQQVTLRCSSQSGHNTVSWYQQALGQGPQFIFQYYREEENGRGNFPPRFSGLQFPNYSSELNVNALELDDSALYLCASSPGGQAGNTIYFGEGSWLTVV.

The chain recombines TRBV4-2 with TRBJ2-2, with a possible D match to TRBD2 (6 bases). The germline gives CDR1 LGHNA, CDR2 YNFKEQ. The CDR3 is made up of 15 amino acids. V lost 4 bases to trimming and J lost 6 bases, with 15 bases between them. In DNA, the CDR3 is TGTGCCAGCAGCCTCAAGGGACTCCTCCCCGGGGAGCTGTTTTTT. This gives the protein CASSLKGLLPGELFF.

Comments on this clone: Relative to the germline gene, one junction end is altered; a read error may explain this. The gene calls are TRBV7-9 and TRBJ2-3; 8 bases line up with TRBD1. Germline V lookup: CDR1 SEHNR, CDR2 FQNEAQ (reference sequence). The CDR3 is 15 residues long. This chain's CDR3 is CSSSPRQGLADTQYF. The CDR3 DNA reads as TGTTCCAGCAGCCCAAGACAGGGGTTGGCAGATACGCAGTATTTT. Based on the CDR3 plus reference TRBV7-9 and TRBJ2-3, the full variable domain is DTGVSQNPRHKITKRGQNVTFRCDPISEHNRLYWYRQTLGQGPEFLTYFQNEAQLEKSRLLSDRFSAERPKGSFSTLEIQRTEQGDSAMYLCSSSPRQGLADTQYFGPGTRLTVL.

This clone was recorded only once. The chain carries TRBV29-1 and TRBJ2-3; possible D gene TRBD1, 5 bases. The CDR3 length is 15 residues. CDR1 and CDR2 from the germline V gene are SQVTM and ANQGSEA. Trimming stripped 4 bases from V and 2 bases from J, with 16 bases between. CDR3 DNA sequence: TGCAGCGTTGTGGGTCCTGGGGCCACCACAGATACGCAGTATTTT. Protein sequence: CSVVGPGATTDTQYF.

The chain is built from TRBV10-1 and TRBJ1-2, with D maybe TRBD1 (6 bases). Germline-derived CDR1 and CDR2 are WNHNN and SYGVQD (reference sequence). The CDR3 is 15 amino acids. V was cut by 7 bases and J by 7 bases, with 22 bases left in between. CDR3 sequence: CASKGGHRLVGGYTF. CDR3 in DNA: TGCGCCAGCAAAGGGGGACATCGGCTGGTTGGTGGCTACACCTTC.

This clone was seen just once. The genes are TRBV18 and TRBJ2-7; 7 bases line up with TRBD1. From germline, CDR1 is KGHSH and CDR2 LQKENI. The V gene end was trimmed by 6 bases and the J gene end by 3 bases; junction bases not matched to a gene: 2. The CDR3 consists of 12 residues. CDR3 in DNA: TGTGCCAGCTCTCGGGACAGCTACGAGCAGTACTTC. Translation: CASSRDSYEQYF.

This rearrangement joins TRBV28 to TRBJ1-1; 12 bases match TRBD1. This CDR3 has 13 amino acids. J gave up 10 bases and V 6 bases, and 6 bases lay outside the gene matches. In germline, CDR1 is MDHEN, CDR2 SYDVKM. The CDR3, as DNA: TGTGCCAGCAGCGGGGACAGGGGGCGGACAGCTTTCTTT. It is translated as CASSGDRGRTAFF.

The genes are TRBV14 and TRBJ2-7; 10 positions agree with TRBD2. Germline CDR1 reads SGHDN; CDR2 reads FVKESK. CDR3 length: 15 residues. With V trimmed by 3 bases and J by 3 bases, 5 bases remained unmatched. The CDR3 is CASSQGLAGGYEQYF. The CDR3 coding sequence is TGTGCCAGCAGCCAGGGTTTAGCGGGGGGCTACGAGCAGTACTTC.

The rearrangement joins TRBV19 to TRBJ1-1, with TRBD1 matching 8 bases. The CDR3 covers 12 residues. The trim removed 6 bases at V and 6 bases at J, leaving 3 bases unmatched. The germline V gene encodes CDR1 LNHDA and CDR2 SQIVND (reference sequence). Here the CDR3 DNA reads TGTGCCAGTAGGACAGGGGTGGCTGAAGCTTTCTTT. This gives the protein CASRTGVAEAFF.

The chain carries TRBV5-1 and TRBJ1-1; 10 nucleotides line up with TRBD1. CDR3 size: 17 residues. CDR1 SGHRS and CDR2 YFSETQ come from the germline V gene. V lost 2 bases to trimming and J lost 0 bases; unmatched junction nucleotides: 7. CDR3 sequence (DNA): TGCGCCAGCAGCTTTGGAGACAGGGGGCTCATGAACACTGAAGCTTTCTTT. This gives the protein CASSFGDRGLMNTEAFF.

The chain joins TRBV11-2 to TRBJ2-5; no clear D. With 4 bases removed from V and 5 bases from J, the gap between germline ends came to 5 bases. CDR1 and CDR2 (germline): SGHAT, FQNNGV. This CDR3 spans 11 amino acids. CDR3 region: CASSSMETQYF. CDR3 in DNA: TGTGCCAGCAGCTCTATGGAGACCCAGTACTTC.

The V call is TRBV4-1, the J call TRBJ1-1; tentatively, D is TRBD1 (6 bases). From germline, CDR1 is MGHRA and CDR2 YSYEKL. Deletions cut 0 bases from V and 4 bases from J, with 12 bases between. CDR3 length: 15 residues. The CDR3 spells CASSQDQGWGTEAFF. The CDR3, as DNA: TGCGCCAGCAGCCAAGATCAGGGGTGGGGCACTGAAGCTTTCTTT.

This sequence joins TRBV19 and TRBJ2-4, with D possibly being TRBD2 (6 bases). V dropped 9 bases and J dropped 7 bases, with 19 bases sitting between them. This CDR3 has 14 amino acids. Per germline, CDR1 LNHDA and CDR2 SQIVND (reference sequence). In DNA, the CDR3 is TGTGCCAGCCAGCCGGGGGTCGGGCTTAACATTCAGTACTTC. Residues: CASQPGVGLNIQYF. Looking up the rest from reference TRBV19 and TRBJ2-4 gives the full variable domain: DGGITQSPKYLFRKEGQNVTLSCEQNLNHDAMYWYRQDPGQGLRLIYYSQIVNDFQKGDIAEGYSVSREKKESFPLTVTSAQKNPTAFYLCASQPGVGLNIQYFGAGTRLSVL.

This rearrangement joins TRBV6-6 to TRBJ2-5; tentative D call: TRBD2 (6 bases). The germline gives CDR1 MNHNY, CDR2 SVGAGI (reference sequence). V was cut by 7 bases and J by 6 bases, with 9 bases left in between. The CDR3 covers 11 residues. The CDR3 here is CASMGGKTQYF. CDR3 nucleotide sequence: TGTGCCAGCATGGGGGGAAAGACCCAGTACTTC.

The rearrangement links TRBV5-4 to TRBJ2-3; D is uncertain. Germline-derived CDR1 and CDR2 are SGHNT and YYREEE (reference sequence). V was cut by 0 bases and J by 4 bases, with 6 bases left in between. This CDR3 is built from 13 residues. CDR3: CASSLDGADTQYF. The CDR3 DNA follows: TGTGCCAGCAGCTTGGACGGAGCAGATACGCAGTATTTT. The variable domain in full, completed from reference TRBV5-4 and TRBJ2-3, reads ETGVTQSPTHLIKTRGQQVTLRCSSQSGHNTVSWYQQALGQGPQFIFQYYREEENGRGNFPPRFSGLQFPNYSSELNVNALELDDSALYLCASSLDGADTQYFGPGTRLTVL.

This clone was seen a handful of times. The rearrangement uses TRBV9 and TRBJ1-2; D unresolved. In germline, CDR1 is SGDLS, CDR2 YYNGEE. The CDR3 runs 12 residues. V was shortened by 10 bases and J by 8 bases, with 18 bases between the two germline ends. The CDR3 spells CAPGFLGGGYTF. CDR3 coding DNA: TGTGCCCCCGGGTTCCTTGGAGGCGGCTACACCTTC.

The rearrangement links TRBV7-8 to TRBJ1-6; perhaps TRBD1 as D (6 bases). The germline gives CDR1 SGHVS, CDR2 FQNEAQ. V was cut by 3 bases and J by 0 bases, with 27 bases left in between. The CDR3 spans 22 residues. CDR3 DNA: TGTGCCAGCAGCTTCACATCGGTGTGGGGGGGCCAGCTGAGCTCCTATAATTCACCCCTCCACTTT. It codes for CASSFTSVWGGQLSSYNSPLHF.

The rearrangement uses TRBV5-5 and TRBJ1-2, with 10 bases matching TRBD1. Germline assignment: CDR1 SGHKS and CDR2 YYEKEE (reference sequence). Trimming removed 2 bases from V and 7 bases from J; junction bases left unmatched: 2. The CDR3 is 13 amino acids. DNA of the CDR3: TGTGCCAGCAGCTTTAGACAGGGGGCTGGCTACACCTTC. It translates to CASSFRQGAGYTF.

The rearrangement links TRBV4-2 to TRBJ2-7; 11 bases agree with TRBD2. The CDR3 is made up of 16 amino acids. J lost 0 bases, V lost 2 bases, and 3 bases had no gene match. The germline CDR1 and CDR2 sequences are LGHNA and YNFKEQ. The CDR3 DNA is TGTGCCAGCAGCCAAACTAGCGGGGGAAGCTCCTACGAGCAGTACTTC. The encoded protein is CASSQTSGGSSYEQYF.

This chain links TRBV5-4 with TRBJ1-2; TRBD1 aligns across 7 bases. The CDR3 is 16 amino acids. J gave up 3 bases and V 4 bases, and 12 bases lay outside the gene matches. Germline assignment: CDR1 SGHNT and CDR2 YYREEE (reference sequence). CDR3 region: CASSPTAAGGDYGYTF. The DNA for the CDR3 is TGTGCCAGCAGCCCGACGGCGGCAGGGGGTGACTATGGCTACACCTTC.

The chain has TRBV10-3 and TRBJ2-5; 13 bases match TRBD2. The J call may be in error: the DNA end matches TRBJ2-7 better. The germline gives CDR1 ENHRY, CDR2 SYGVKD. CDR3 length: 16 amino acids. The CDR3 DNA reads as TGTGCCATCAGTGGCTCGACTAGCGGGGGGTCCTACGAGCAGTACTTC. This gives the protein CAISGSTSGGSYEQYF.

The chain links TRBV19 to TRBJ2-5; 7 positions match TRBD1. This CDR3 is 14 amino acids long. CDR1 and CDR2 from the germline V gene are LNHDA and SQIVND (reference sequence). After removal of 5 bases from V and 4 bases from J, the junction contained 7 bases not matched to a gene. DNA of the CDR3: TGTGCCAGTAGTCGATTGGGACAGCGAGAGACCCAGTACTTC. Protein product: CASSRLGQRETQYF.

CDR3 residues: CASSWDSNNSPLHF. CDR3 bases: TGTGCCAGCAGCTGGGACAGTAATAATTCACCCCTCCACTTT. This chain uses TRBV7-9 with TRBJ1-6; 7 nucleotides align to TRBD1. With V trimmed by 4 bases and J by 5 bases, 2 bases remained unmatched. The CDR3 consists of 14 residues. Germline CDR1 is SEHNR and CDR2 is FQNEAQ (reference sequence).

CDR3: CASSIKSNYGYTF. The CDR3 bases are TGTGCCAGTAGTATTAAGAGTAACTATGGCTACACCTTC. This sequence joins TRBV19 and TRBJ1-2; D ambiguous. Germline CDR1 is LNHDA and CDR2 is SQIVND (reference sequence). V was cut by 3 bases and J by 1 base, with 6 bases left in between. The CDR3 is made up of 13 amino acids.

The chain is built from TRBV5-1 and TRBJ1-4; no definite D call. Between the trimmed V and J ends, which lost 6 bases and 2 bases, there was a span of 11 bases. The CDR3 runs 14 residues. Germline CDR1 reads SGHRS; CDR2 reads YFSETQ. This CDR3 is CASTEGTTNEKLFF. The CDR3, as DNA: TGCGCCAGCACGGAGGGAACGACTAATGAAAAACTGTTTTTT.

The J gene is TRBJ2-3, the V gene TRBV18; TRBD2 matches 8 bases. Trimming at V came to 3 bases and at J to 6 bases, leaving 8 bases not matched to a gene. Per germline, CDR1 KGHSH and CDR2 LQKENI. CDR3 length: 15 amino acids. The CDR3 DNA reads TGTGCCAGCTCACCTTCCAGCGGGGGAGCGGATACGCAGTATTTT. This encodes CASSPSSGGADTQYF.

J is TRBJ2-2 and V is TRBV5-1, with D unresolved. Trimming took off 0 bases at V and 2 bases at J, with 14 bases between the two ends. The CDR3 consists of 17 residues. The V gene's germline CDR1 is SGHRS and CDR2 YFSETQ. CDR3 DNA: TGCGCCAGCAGCTTGGGAGGCACCATGGTCAACACCGGGGAGCTGTTTTTT. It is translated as CASSLGGTMVNTGELFF.